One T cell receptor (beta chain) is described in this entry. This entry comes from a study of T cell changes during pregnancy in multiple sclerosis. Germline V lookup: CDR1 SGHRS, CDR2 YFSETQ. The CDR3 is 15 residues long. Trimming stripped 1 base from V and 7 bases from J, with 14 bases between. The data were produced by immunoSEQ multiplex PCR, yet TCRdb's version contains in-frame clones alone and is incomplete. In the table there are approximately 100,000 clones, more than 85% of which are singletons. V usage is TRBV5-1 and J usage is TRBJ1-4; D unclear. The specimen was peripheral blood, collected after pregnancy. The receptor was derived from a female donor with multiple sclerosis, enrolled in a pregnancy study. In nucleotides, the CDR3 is TGCGCCAGCAGCTTGAACCAGCTCGGCGGTGAAAAACTGTTTTTT. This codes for CASSLNQLGGEKLFF. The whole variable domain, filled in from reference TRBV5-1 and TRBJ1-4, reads KAGVTQTPRYLIKTRGQQVTLSCSPISGHRSVSWYQQTPGQGLQFLFEYFSETQRNKGNFPGRFSGRQFSNSRSEMNVSTLELGDSALYLCASSLNQLGGEKLFFGSGTQLSVL.